This section outlines one T cell receptor beta chain sequence together with its context. Its antigen is unidentified. The record originates from a study of T-cell memory formation after mild COVID-19. Study overall: Most TCR clusters belonged to a single donor.

The CDR3 length is 11 residues. Per germline, CDR1 SGHRS and CDR2 YFSETQ. V was shortened by 4 bases and J by 10 bases, with 8 bases between the two germline ends. cDNA libraries for TCR alpha and TCR beta, carrying sample barcodes and UMIs, came from 5'RACE with constant-segment primers. One entry per CDR3 protein, called by TCRdb with MiXCR from the 5' RACE reads. The repertoire holds approximately 190,000 distinct CDR3 sequences, with 18% as singletons. Study outcomes and limitations: For contracting clones, CD4+ ones sat mainly in CM and EM, CD8+ in EMRA. Some SARS-CoV-2-responding clones were already detected in memory before infection.

This receptor was obtained from an adult woman who had mild COVID-19 (a few samples of this study predate the infection). Cell type and time point are not known. The chain couples TRBV5-1 to TRBJ2-2, with D maybe TRBD2 (5 bases). The specimen sequenced was PBMCs or a T cell subset sorted from them (not recorded which). The chain's CDR3 is CASSVSEELFF. Written as DNA, the CDR3 is TGCGCCAGCAGCGTTAGCGAGGAGCTGTTTTTT.